This TCR beta chain comes out of a study of neurological immune-mediated disorders (dated by TCRdb to about 2019). At the level of the whole study: Among the approximately 34 multiple sclerosis patients, relapsing-remitting MS was present in around 30 and secondary progressive MS was present in 3. Alongside PBMC samples, the set of some 98 TCR-beta libraries contained longitudinal samples, technical triplicates, and paired CD4+ and CD8+ T-cell subsets that had been sorted. Of the roughly 71 subjects in the cohort, about 14 were HAM/TSP patients, roughly 35 were multiple sclerosis patients, and about 20 were healthy controls. Using UMI-based sequencing, the study compared peripheral blood TCR-beta repertoires from patients with HTLV-I-associated myelopathy (HAM/TSP), patients with multiple sclerosis, and healthy controls. General conclusions and limits of the study: No identical CDR3 amino acid sequences were shared among expanded clones across subjects, suggesting private TCR-beta repertoires in all groups. TCR clonal expansion was highest in HAM/TSP patients and lowest in MS patients, with MS patients falling below even healthy controls. No association of the MS cluster with clinical or MRI features was observed, and the need for larger cohorts was stated by the authors. In phylogenetic analysis, the repertoires of 18 of 34 MS patients grouped into a cluster of related CDR3 sequences, which suggests a possible signature at the repertoire level.

At least ten counts were recorded for this clonotype. The antigen it binds to is not known. No much larger clonotype is one base removed from it; base qualities were not supplied. Spanning cysteine to phenylalanine, the CDR3 consists of 15 amino acids. CDR3 DNA only is kept here, 45 bases in frame from base 1. Looking up the germline V gene (reference sequence) yields CDR1 DFQATT and CDR2 SNEGSKA. V is shortened by 3 bases, J by 5 bases, and the region joining them spans 16 bases. cDNA was synthesized by template-switch 5'RACE using a primer with a 10-nucleotide random unique molecular identifier that tagged each TCR transcript. Over 200 million TCR-beta sequences, covering 15-18 subjects, were produced in each sequencing run. Total RNA was extracted with the RNeasy kit. The KAPA Real-time Library Amplification kit was used to amplify TCR-beta VDJ regions with primers for the TCR constant region and the 5'RACE anchor. Sample indexes and Illumina adaptors were added in a first PCR, and a second PCR then increased library yield. After Ampure bead purification, the TCR product of roughly 650 bp was size-selected on a 2% E-gel SizeSelection system. Before pooling, library quality was checked on a Bioanalyzer, concentration was measured with Qubit, and libraries were quantified with the Kapa Library Quantification kit. An Illumina HiSeq 2500 was used to sequence the libraries paired-end at 2 x 150 bp. To increase sequence diversity, about 25-31% phiX was spiked into each library pool. As for the original processing: Quality-filtered reads were processed with the UMI-based MiGEC pipeline, and over 75% of raw TCR sequences were removed by the MiGEC pipeline during error correction. VDJ genes were aligned to IMGT germline references, and each clonotype was defined by a unique CDR3 amino acid sequence together with V-J genes. Clonal expansion, Shannon diversity, and CDR3 relatedness (CalcPairwiseDistances, ClusterSamples) were evaluated with VDJtools, and phylogenetic trees were built with CLCbio workbench. Expanded clones were defined as having at least 8 unique UMIs, based on coefficient-of-variation modelling across technical triplicates. The public reads were quality trimmed at Q25 with fastp and then assembled into clones with MiXCR by TCRdb, keeping productive beta chains. Each record represents a unique CDR3 protein, reported with the most common genes and DNA among its rows. V and J calls and clone size were set by TCRdb, not the authors. In all, the sample holds 45,000 to 60,000 distinct CDR3 sequences, and around 2.3% of those were seen once. Approximately 3% of the sample is held by the ten biggest clonotypes.

Unsorted PBMC libraries were generated from 2 million PBMCs stored in RNAlater at -80 °C until RNA extraction. The multiple sclerosis patients were enrolled in a US clinical protocol that used magnetic resonance imaging to evaluate disease progression. PBMCs were separated from peripheral blood using Ficoll-Hypaque density gradient centrifugation and then cryopreserved in liquid nitrogen. Recombination connected TRBV20-1 to TRBJ2-2; the D gene is perhaps TRBD1 or TRBD2, each of them matching over 6 bases. The material sequenced was PBMCs. The clonotype was recovered from a man aged 45-65 years with multiple sclerosis. The CDR3 loop reads CSARRSGAGTGELFF. The nucleotide sequence is TGCAGTGCTAGGCGCTCGGGGGCGGGGACCGGGGAGCTGTTTTTT.